This is a list of T cell receptor beta chains from one sample in a study of identifying expanded T cells in peripheral blood. TCRdb's table, derived via immunoSEQ multiplex PCR, lists solely in-frame clones and lacks some. The sample carries over 100,000 clones, about 85% recorded once. Specimen: blood. These receptor sequences come from a person aged 18 to 75 in good health. Both conserved end residues are part of each CDR3. Each record gives: V gene, D gene, J gene, clone size, CDR3 DNA, CDR3 protein. The D gene is left open where the match is weak. Only some rows state a clone size, as once, few, many or a class for expanded clones.

TRBV5-1	TRBD1	TRBJ1-2	once	TGCGCCAGCAGCCCCGGGACAGGGGGCATGGGCCACACCTTC	CASSPGTGGMGHTF
TRBV6-5	NA	TRBJ2-5	NA	TGTGCCAGCAGTTACTCATCCCGGGAGACCCAGTACTTC	CASSYSSRETQYF
TRBV5-4	NA	TRBJ2-1	once	TGTGCCAGCAGCTTACCGCCGCCGGGGGCGTCCAATGAGCAGTTCTTC	CASSLPPPGASNEQFF
TRBV2	NA	TRBJ2-2	once	TGTGCCAGCACAGGGGTTTACACCGGGGAGCTGTTTTTT	CASTGVYTGELFF
TRBV19	TRBD1	TRBJ1-1	NA	TGTGCCACAGGGGGGACTGAAGCTTTCTTT	CATGGTEAFF
TRBV4-2	NA	TRBJ2-5	NA	TGTGCCAGCAGCCAAGATGCGGCCCAAGAGACCCAGTACTTC	CASSQDAAQETQYF
TRBV27	TRBD2	TRBJ2-5	NA	TGTGCCAGCAGTCACGGACTAGCGGGGGGAGAGACCCAGTACTTC	CASSHGLAGGETQYF
TRBV6-1	NA	TRBJ2-7	NA	TGTGCCAGCAGGACTGGCAGCTCCTACGAGCAGTACTTC	CASRTGSSYEQYF
TRBV10-3	NA	TRBJ1-2	few	TGTGCCATCAGTCCCCCGGGCTATGGCTACACCTTC	CAISPPGYGYTF
TRBV5-1	NA	TRBJ1-1	NA	TGCGCCAGCAGCTATCAGGGGTCGGACACTGAAGCTTTCTTT	CASSYQGSDTEAFF
TRBV5-1	NA	TRBJ2-7	NA	TGCGCCAGCAGCCGCGCTCCGGGGCAATCCTCCTACGAGCAGTACTTC	CASSRAPGQSSYEQYF
TRBV13	NA	TRBJ2-7	NA	TGTGCCAGCAGCTTATCGGTCGACTACTACGAGCAGTACTTC	CASSLSVDYYEQYF
TRBV7-2	TRBD2	TRBJ2-2	NA	TGTGCCAGCAGCTTTGTTCTAGCGGACACCGGGGAGCTGTTTTTT	CASSFVLADTGELFF
TRBV7-9	NA	TRBJ2-2	once	TGTGCCGTGGCACAGGGATCCACCGGGGAGCTGTTTTTT	CAVAQGSTGELFF
TRBV2	NA	TRBJ1-3	NA	TGTGCCAGCAGTGAAGGGCAGGTACTCTCCTTT	CASSEGQVLSF
TRBV11-2	TRBD1	TRBJ2-7	NA	TGTGCCAGCAGCTCGACAGGGGAGTACGAGCAGTACTTC	CASSSTGEYEQYF
TRBV5-4	NA	TRBJ1-1	NA	TGTGCCAGCAGCTTGGAAGTCCCCTGGACTGAAGCTTTCTTT	CASSLEVPWTEAFF
TRBV7-8	NA	TRBJ2-7	NA	TGTGCCAGCACCGCTATTCCTAGCGACTACGAGCAGTACTTC	CASTAIPSDYEQYF
TRBV19	TRBD2	TRBJ2-5	NA	TGTGCCAGTAGTATAAGCGGGGCCCAAGAGACCCAGTACTTC	CASSISGAQETQYF
TRBV9	TRBD1	TRBJ1-1	NA	TGTGCCAGCAGCGCTAGGGAGGGAACAGGGGGCACTGAAGCTTTCTTT	CASSAREGTGGTEAFF
TRBV6-5	TRBD2	TRBJ2-3	NA	TGTGCCAGCAGAGGCCTAGCGGGAGCGTCTGATACGCAGTATTTT	CASRGLAGASDTQYF
TRBV5-5	NA	TRBJ2-7	NA	TGTGCCAGCAGCCCGTGGCTAGATGCCTACGAGCAGTACTTC	CASSPWLDAYEQYF
TRBV6-1	TRBD1	TRBJ1-1	NA	TGTGCCAGCAGGAAGACAGGGGTGAACACTGAAGCTTTCTTT	CASRKTGVNTEAFF
TRBV11-2	NA	TRBJ2-7	NA	TGTGCCAGCAGCTTAGATCAATCGGGCAGGGACTTC	CASSLDQSGRDF
TRBV5-1	NA	TRBJ1-1	NA	TGCGCCAGCAGCTTACAGGGAAACACTGAAGCTTTCTTT	CASSLQGNTEAFF